The 20 T cell receptor beta chains below come from one sample, sequenced in a study of cytomegalovirus exposure and HLA in healthy donors. Data came from immunoSEQ multiplex PCR; TCRdb stores just in-frame clones and leaves some out. The repertoire includes approximately 46,000 clones, 93% of them detected once, and roughly 2.1% sits in the top ten. Material for sequencing was PBMCs. The receptors come from a woman aged 18-29 years in good health and CMV-seronegative.

The J gene is TRBJ2-7, the V gene TRBV28; TRBD2 matches at 8 bases. V trimming: 6 bases; J trimming: 2 bases; junction bases outside the gene matches: 15. The CDR3 contains 17 residues. Germline V gene lookup returns CDR1 MDHEN and CDR2 SYDVKM. Here the CDR3 DNA reads TGTGCCAGCAGCCTCCCGGGAGGGAGATATTCTACCTACGAGCAGTACTTC. Protein sequence: CASSLPGGRYSTYEQYF.

The chain employs TRBV28 and TRBJ1-2, with D perhaps TRBD1 (5 bases). The CDR3 runs to 14 residues. The germline V gene encodes CDR1 MDHEN and CDR2 SYDVKM. Trimming left V 5 bases short and J 8 bases short, with 18 bases between. The CDR3 DNA sequence: TGTGCCAGCAGTCTAGAGACAGCCGCAGGGGGCTACACCTTC. It translates to CASSLETAAGGYTF.

The rearrangement links TRBV6-4 to TRBJ1-5; 7 nucleotides agree with TRBD1. CDR3 length: 17 amino acids. Looked up from germline, CDR1 is MRHNA and CDR2 is SNTAGT. Trimming removed 7 bases from V and 5 bases from J; junction bases left unmatched: 17. The CDR3: CASIARGGIEGDQPQHF. CDR3 bases: TGTGCCAGCATCGCTAGAGGGGGCATTGAAGGCGATCAGCCCCAGCATTTT.

This chain connects TRBV19 to TRBJ2-3; TRBD2 agrees at 7 bases. The germline CDR1 and CDR2 sequences are LNHDA and SQIVND (reference sequence). V gave up 3 bases and J gave up 5 bases; unmatched junction bases: 2. This CDR3 comprises 13 residues. CDR3: CASSMTGGDTQYF. CDR3 bases: TGTGCCAGTAGTATGACGGGAGGAGATACGCAGTATTTT.

This chain uses TRBV19 with TRBJ2-4; 11 bases match TRBD2. CDR1 is LNHDA, CDR2 SQIVND, per germline (reference sequence). The CDR3 is made up of 15 amino acids. Unmatched junction bases numbered 8, after V lost 4 bases and J lost 9 bases. The CDR3 loop is CASSTGLAVRGIQYF. The CDR3 coding sequence is TGTGCCAGTAGTACGGGACTAGCGGTCCGCGGCATTCAGTACTTC. The variable domain in full, completed from reference TRBV19 and TRBJ2-4, reads DGGITQSPKYLFRKEGQNVTLSCEQNLNHDAMYWYRQDPGQGLRLIYYSQIVNDFQKGDIAEGYSVSREKKESFPLTVTSAQKNPTAFYLCASSTGLAVRGIQYFGAGTRLSVL.

The chain carries TRBV6-1 and TRBJ1-2, with D possibly being TRBD1 (6 bases). Trimming left V 1 base short and J 8 bases short, with 20 bases between. Germline CDR1 MNHNS, CDR2 SASEGT. The CDR3 is 16 amino acids. DNA for the CDR3: TGTGCCAGCAGTGAAGTTTCGTGGGGGCAGAGCGACGGCTACACCTTC. This translates into CASSEVSWGQSDGYTF.

This chain connects TRBV18 to TRBJ2-1; D remains ambiguous. Trimming left V 4 bases short and J 3 bases short, with 7 bases between. Germline V CDR1 and CDR2: KGHSH, LQKENI. The CDR3 is 13 amino acids. The chain's CDR3 is CASSQALYNEQFF. In DNA, the CDR3 is TGTGCCAGCTCACAAGCACTCTACAATGAGCAGTTCTTC. Filled out from reference TRBV18 and TRBJ2-1, the complete variable domain reads NAGVMQNPRHLVRRRGQEARLRCSPMKGHSHVYWYRQLPEEGLKFMVYLQKENIIDESGMPKERFSAEFPKEGPSILRIQQVVRGDSAAYFCASSQALYNEQFFGPGTRLTVL.

The chain joins TRBV19 to TRBJ2-6, with D maybe TRBD1 (6 bases). V was shortened by 5 bases and J by 0 bases, with 11 bases between the two germline ends. The CDR3 covers 16 residues. The germline CDR1 and CDR2 sequences are LNHDA and SQIVND (reference sequence). The CDR3 here is CASSPGTFSGANVLTF. CDR3 sequence (DNA): TGTGCCAGTAGTCCCGGGACATTCTCTGGGGCCAACGTCCTGACTTTC.

The chain joins TRBV27 to TRBJ2-7; D may be TRBD1 (6 bases). V lost 3 bases, J lost 2 bases, and 11 bases lay in between. The CDR3 sequence is 14 residues long. Per the germline V gene, CDR1 is MNHEY and CDR2 is SMNVEV (reference sequence). CDR3 bases: TGTGCCAGCAGTTTTACAGGGCCCGCCTACGAGCAGTACTTC. Its translation is CASSFTGPAYEQYF.

The chain combines TRBV27 with TRBJ1-1, with TRBD1 matching 8 bases. With V trimmed by 6 bases and J by 11 bases, 8 bases remained unmatched. This CDR3 is built from 12 residues. Germline CDR1 MNHEY, CDR2 SMNVEV (reference sequence). This chain's CDR3 is CASRTGGLAAFF. CDR3 nucleotides: TGTGCCAGCAGAACAGGGGGGCTGGCGGCTTTCTTT.

The chain carries TRBV4-1 and TRBJ2-7, with D perhaps matching TRBD2 (6 bases). The V end was cut by 4 bases, the J end by 1 base, with 26 bases between. Germline values: CDR1 MGHRA, CDR2 YSYEKL. This CDR3 is built from 19 residues. CDR3 sequence reads: CASSREGWYGGGSSYEQYF. The CDR3 DNA sequence: TGCGCCAGCAGCCGAGAAGGCTGGTACGGGGGAGGTTCGTCCTACGAGCAGTACTTC.

The chain links TRBV2 to TRBJ2-1; 10 positions match TRBD2. Germline values: CDR1 SNHLY, CDR2 FYNNEI. CDR3 size: 15 residues. The V segment lost 8 bases and the J segment 7 bases; nucleotides outside the gene matches: 11. The CDR3 loop is CASRGPSGGQNEQFF. CDR3 sequence (DNA): TGTGCCAGCCGTGGGCCTAGCGGGGGACAAAATGAGCAGTTCTTC. The whole variable domain, filled in from reference TRBV2 and TRBJ2-1, reads EPEVTQTPSHQVTQMGQEVILRCVPISNHLYFYWYRQILGQKVEFLVSFYNNEISEKSEIFDDQFSVERPDGSNFTLKIRSTKLEDSAMYFCASRGPSGGQNEQFFGPGTRLTVL.

This chain links TRBV28 with TRBJ1-5, with D perhaps matching TRBD1 (5 bases). The CDR3 contains 19 residues. V dropped 1 base and J dropped 0 bases, with 19 bases sitting between them. CDR1 is MDHEN, CDR2 SYDVKM, per germline. The CDR3 region has the DNA TGTGCCAGCAGTTTATCAATAAAGGGGAGGCAGACTAGCAATCAGCCCCAGCATTTT. It translates to CASSLSIKGRQTSNQPQHF.

The chain links TRBV7-2 to TRBJ2-1; the match to TRBD2 covers 7 bases. The CDR3 covers 16 residues. Germline CDR1 and CDR2: SGHTA and FQGNSA. The trim removed 4 bases at V and 0 bases at J, leaving 6 bases unmatched. The CDR3 spells CASSSSRTSSYNEQFF. In DNA form, the CDR3 reads TGTGCCAGCAGCTCTTCGCGGACTAGCTCCTACAATGAGCAGTTCTTC. Looking up the rest from reference TRBV7-2 and TRBJ2-1 gives the full variable domain: GAGVSQSPSNKVTEKGKDVELRCDPISGHTALYWYRQSLGQGLEFLIYFQGNSAPDKSGLPSDRFSAERTGGSVSTLTIQRTQQEDSAVYLCASSSSRTSSYNEQFFGPGTRLTVL.

V and J are TRBV6-1 and TRBJ2-7, with 9 bases fitting TRBD2. Losses at the gene ends were 6 bases for V and 0 bases for J; bases not matched to a gene: 6. The CDR3 is made up of 15 amino acids. The V gene's germline CDR1 is MNHNS and CDR2 SASEGT. The CDR3 reads CASRNPGLASYEQYF. Written as DNA, the CDR3 is TGTGCCAGCAGGAACCCGGGACTAGCCTCCTACGAGCAGTACTTC.

The CDR3 DNA reads as TGTGCCAGCTCACCTATGTCGGGCGAGCAGTACTTC. It specifies CASSPMSGEQYF. The rearrangement uses TRBV18 and TRBJ2-7; no clear D gene. The CDR3 runs to 12 residues. Germline loops: CDR1 KGHSH, CDR2 LQKENI. V shed 3 bases and J shed 6 bases, with 9 bases lying between them.

The chain's CDR3 is CASSQPGQTFSPLHF. In DNA form, the CDR3 reads TGTGCCAGCAGCCAACCGGGACAGACCTTTTCACCCCTCCACTTT. V and J are TRBV28 and TRBJ1-6, with 7 bases identical to TRBD1. The CDR3 runs 15 residues. CDR1 and CDR2 (germline): MDHEN, SYDVKM. V shed 6 bases and J 9 bases; nucleotides not matched to a gene: 11.

This chain joins TRBV5-8 and TRBJ1-5, with D unclear. V lost 2 bases and J 2 bases, leaving 11 bases between the germline ends. Germline V lookup: CDR1 SGHTS, CDR2 YDEGEE. This CDR3 contains 15 residues. CDR3 in DNA: TGTGCCAGCAGCTTCTGGGGAGAGGGCAATCAGCCCCAGCATTTT. Translating it yields CASSFWGEGNQPQHF.

The rearrangement links TRBV6-1 to TRBJ2-7; 14 bases align to TRBD2. Unmatched junction bases numbered 3, after V lost 5 bases and J lost 3 bases. The CDR3 is 15 residues long. Germline-derived CDR1 and CDR2 are MNHNS and SASEGT. The CDR3 DNA follows: TGTGCCAGCAGTAAAGGACTAGCGGGGGGCTACGAGCAGTACTTC. It encodes CASSKGLAGGYEQYF.

The chain employs TRBV5-1 and TRBJ1-1; no clear D gene. This CDR3 comprises 12 residues. Trimming removed 2 bases at V and 8 bases at J, with 10 bases between. In germline, CDR1 is SGHRS, CDR2 YFSETQ. This CDR3 reads CASSLINEEAFF. The CDR3 region has the DNA TGCGCCAGCAGCTTAATAAATGAGGAAGCTTTCTTT.